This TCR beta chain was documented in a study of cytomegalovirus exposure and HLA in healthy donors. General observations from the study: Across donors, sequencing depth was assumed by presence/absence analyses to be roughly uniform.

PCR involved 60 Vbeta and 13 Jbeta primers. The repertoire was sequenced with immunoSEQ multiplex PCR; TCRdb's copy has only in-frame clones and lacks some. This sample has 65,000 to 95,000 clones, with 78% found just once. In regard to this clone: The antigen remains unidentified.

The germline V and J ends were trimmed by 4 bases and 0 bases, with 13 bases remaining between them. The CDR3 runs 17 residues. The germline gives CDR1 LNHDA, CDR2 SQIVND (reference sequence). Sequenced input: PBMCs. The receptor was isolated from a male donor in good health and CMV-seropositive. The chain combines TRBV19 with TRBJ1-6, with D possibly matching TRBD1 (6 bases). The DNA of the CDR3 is TGTGCCAGTAGTACGCGGGGGGCCGGCTCCTATAATTCACCCCTCCACTTT. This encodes CASSTRGAGSYNSPLHF.